This entry lists 14 T cell receptor beta chains sequenced from one sample in a study of blood T cells in healthy people across ages. Combining a sample-barcoded 5' primer with a J-beta primer mix, a second PCR ran for roughly 6 to 12 cycles. TCRdb independently ran MiXCR on the 5' RACE reads; one entry per CDR3 protein. The sample has about 1.8 million distinct CDR3 sequences; 49% are singletons. The source material was blood. The receptors shown here come from a woman aged 40 to 50 in good health.

For this clonotype: The junction and the germline gene differ at one end; a read error may be behind it. This chain links TRBV7-7 with TRBJ2-1; D is perhaps TRBD2 (5 bases). The germline V gene encodes CDR1 SSHAT and CDR2 FNYEAQ (reference sequence). CDR3 length equals 14 residues. The DNA of the CDR3 is TGTGCTAGCAGCTTATACACGGGGAACGGTGAGCAGTTCTTC. It specifies CASSLYTGNGEQFF.

The genes are TRBV12-3 or TRBV12-4 and TRBJ1-5, with D uncertain. The CDR3 is made up of 14 amino acids. The germline V and J ends were trimmed by 5 bases and 4 bases, with 12 bases remaining between them. The CDR3 is CASSPGEPNQPQHF. CDR3 nucleotides: TGTGCCAGCAGTCCCGGGGAGCCAAATCAGCCCCAGCATTTT.

This clonotype was counted a few times. J is TRBJ2-5 and V is TRBV7-8; D remains ambiguous. CDR3 length: 12 residues. Trimming removed 8 bases at V and 4 bases at J, with 11 bases between. CDR1 and CDR2 from the germline V gene are SGHVS and FQNEAQ. CDR3 sequence: CASATTPETQYF. CDR3 sequence (DNA): TGTGCCAGCGCTACAACCCCAGAGACCCAGTACTTC.

This chain uses TRBV7-3 with TRBJ2-1; TRBD1 matches 7 bases. Germline V gives CDR1 SGHTA, CDR2 FQGTGA. Losses at the gene ends were 5 bases for V and 2 bases for J; bases not matched to a gene: 6. The CDR3 contains 15 residues. Written as DNA, the CDR3 is TGTGCCAGCAGCGCCCGACAGGGTACCTACAATGAGCAGTTCTTC. Protein product: CASSARQGTYNEQFF.

This clonotype was detected only a few times. A junction end diverges from the germline sequence, so it may reflect a read error. The chain carries TRBV7-2 and TRBJ1-1; D remains ambiguous. CDR1 SGHTA and CDR2 FQGNSA come from the germline V gene. This CDR3 has 13 amino acids. The CDR3 spells CASSLERNTEAFF. Written as DNA, the CDR3 is TGCGCCAGCAGCTTGGAAAGGAACACTGAAGCTTTCTTT. The variable domain in full, with the rest retrieved from reference TRBV7-2 and TRBJ1-1, is GAGVSQSPSNKVTEKGKDVELRCDPISGHTALYWYRQSLGQGLEFLIYFQGNSAPDKSGLPSDRFSAERTGGSVSTLTIQRTQQEDSAVYLCASSLERNTEAFFGQGTRLTVV.

V gene TRBV20-1 combines with J gene TRBJ2-3; 9 nucleotides match TRBD2. Germline V gene lookup returns CDR1 DFQATT and CDR2 SNEGSKA (reference sequence). The CDR3 contains 15 residues. The V and J ends lost 1 base and 2 bases, in that order; junction bases with no gene match: 4. Here the CDR3 reads CSARAGLALTDTQYF. The CDR3 DNA reads TGCAGTGCTAGAGCGGGACTAGCACTCACAGATACGCAGTATTTT.

The V call is TRBV5-1, the J call TRBJ2-6; D tentatively fits TRBD1 or TRBD2 (6 bases each). Trimming removed 4 bases from V and 1 base from J, with 18 bases in between. This CDR3 region has 18 residues. Germline CDR1 is SGHRS and CDR2 is YFSETQ. The DNA for the CDR3 is TGCGCCAGCAGCCCCTCGGGGGCGAAATTGTCTGGGGCCAACGTCCTGACTTTC. Translation gives CASSPSGAKLSGANVLTF.

The rearrangement uses TRBV29-1 and TRBJ2-4; 7 bases are a match to TRBD1. The CDR3 contains 13 residues. Trimming cost V 7 bases and J 2 bases; bases outside gene matches: 5. Germline CDR1 and CDR2: SQVTM and ANQGSEA. CDR3 residues: CSARQGPKNIQYF. DNA for the CDR3: TGCAGCGCTCGACAGGGACCCAAAAACATTCAGTACTTC. Based on the CDR3 plus reference TRBV29-1 and TRBJ2-4, the full variable domain is SAVISQKPSRDICQRGTSLTIQCQVDSQVTMMFWYRQQPGQSLTLIATANQGSEATYESGFVIDKFPISRPNLTFSTLTVSNMSPEDSSIYLCSARQGPKNIQYFGAGTRLSVL.

This clonotype occurred a few times. V usage is TRBV5-1 and J usage is TRBJ2-5; 8 bases are shared with TRBD1. After removal of 4 bases from V and 5 bases from J, the junction contained 13 bases not matched to a gene. Germline V lookup: CDR1 SGHRS, CDR2 YFSETQ. CDR3 length: 16 amino acids. This CDR3 reads CASSPRDRTTEETQYF. Here the CDR3 DNA reads TGCGCCAGCAGCCCTAGGGACAGGACAACGGAGGAGACCCAGTACTTC. Together with reference TRBV5-1 and TRBJ2-5, the CDR3 gives the full variable domain: KAGVTQTPRYLIKTRGQQVTLSCSPISGHRSVSWYQQTPGQGLQFLFEYFSETQRNKGNFPGRFSGRQFSNSRSEMNVSTLELGDSALYLCASSPRDRTTEETQYFGPGTRLLVL.

This chain uses TRBV6-6 with TRBJ2-7; D gene ambiguous. The CDR3 sequence is 11 residues long. CDR1 is MNHNY, CDR2 SVGAGI, per germline (reference sequence). V dropped 7 bases and J dropped 7 bases, with 11 bases sitting between them. The CDR3 sequence: CASTQFNEQYF. DNA of the CDR3: TGTGCCAGCACCCAGTTTAATGAGCAGTACTTC.

This clonotype appeared a few times. The chain is built from TRBV28 and TRBJ2-5; 8 nucleotides agree with TRBD2. CDR3 length: 13 residues. Unmatched junction bases numbered 5, after V lost 8 bases and J lost 3 bases. Germline CDR1 is MDHEN and CDR2 is SYDVKM. DNA for the CDR3: TGTGCCAGCCGGTCGGGGGGGAAAGAGACCCAGTACTTC. This encodes CASRSGGKETQYF.

V and J are TRBV20-1 and TRBJ1-1; a weak D match, TRBD1 (6 bases). CDR3 length: 17 residues. V dropped 1 base and J dropped 1 base, with 19 bases sitting between them. Germline CDR1 reads DFQATT; CDR2 reads SNEGSKA (reference sequence). The CDR3 protein is CSARGARGVVSNTEAFF. The CDR3 DNA sequence: TGCAGTGCTAGAGGTGCCAGGGGTGTGGTTTCGAACACTGAAGCTTTCTTT.

In this sample, this clonotype turned up a few times. The chain couples TRBV20-1 to TRBJ1-2, with D hard to call. Trimming cost V 6 bases and J 4 bases, with 15 bases left between them. This CDR3 is built from 13 residues. The germline V gene has CDR1 DFQATT and CDR2 SNEGSKA (reference sequence). The CDR3: CSAEAGTAYGYTF. CDR3 DNA: TGCAGTGCCGAGGCCGGCACAGCCTATGGCTACACCTTC.

This clonotype appeared a few times. V usage is TRBV24-1 and J usage is TRBJ1-1; TRBD1 might be the D (6 bases). The CDR3 consists of 15 residues. Germline lookup yields CDR1 KGHDR and CDR2 SFDVKD. The V end was cut by 4 bases, the J end by 1 base, with 12 bases between. This CDR3 is CATSDAEGGNTEAFF. CDR3 nucleotides: TGTGCCACCAGTGACGCTGAGGGGGGGAACACTGAAGCTTTCTTT.